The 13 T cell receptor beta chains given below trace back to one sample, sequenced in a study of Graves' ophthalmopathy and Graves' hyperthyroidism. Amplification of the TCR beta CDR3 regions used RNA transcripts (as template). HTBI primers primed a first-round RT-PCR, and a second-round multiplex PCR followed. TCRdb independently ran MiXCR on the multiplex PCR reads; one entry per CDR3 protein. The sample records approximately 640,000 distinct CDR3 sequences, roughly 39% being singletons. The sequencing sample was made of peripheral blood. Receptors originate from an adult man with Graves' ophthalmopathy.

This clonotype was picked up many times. CDR3 nucleotides: TGTGCCACCAGCAGACCCCCGGGACAGGGTCGTGAAAAACTGTTTTTT. Encoded protein: CATSRPPGQGREKLFF. The J gene is TRBJ1-4, the V gene TRBV15; TRBD1 agrees at 9 bases. The CDR3 has 16 residues. Germline assignment: CDR1 LNHNV and CDR2 YYDKDF (reference sequence). J was trimmed by 7 bases and V by 2 bases; bases with no gene match: 8.

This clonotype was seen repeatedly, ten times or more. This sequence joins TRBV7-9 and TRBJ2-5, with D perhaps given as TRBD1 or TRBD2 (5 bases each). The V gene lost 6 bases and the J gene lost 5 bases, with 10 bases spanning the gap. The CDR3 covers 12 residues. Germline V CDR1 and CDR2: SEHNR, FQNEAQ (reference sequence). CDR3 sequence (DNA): TGTGCCAGCAGGGGTCGGGGCGAGACCCAGTACTTC. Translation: CASRGRGETQYF.

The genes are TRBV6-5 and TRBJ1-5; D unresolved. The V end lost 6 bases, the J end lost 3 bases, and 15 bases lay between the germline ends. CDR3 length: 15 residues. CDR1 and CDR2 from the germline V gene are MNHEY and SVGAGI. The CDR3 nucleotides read TGTGCCAGCAGGAGAAGTAGGAGTCCCAATCAGCCCCAGCATTTT. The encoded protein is CASRRSRSPNQPQHF.

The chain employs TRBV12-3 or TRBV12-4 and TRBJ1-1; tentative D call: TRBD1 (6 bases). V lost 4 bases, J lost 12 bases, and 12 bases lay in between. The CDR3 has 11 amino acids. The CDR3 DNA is TGTGCCAGCAGTTCTCAGGGGAGGTCTTTCTTT. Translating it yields CASSSQGRSFF.

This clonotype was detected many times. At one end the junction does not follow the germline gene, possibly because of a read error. The CDR3 protein is CAISPPGPGDTIYF. The CDR3 DNA follows: TGTGCCATCAGTCCTCCGGGACCTGGAGACACCATATATTTT. The V gene is TRBV10-3, the J gene TRBJ1-3; perhaps TRBD1 as D (5 bases). CDR1 is ENHRY, CDR2 SYGVKD, per germline. This CDR3 comprises 14 residues.

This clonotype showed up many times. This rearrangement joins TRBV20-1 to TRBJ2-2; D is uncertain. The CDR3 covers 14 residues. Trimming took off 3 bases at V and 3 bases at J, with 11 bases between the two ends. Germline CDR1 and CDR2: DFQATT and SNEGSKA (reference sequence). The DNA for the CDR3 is TGCAGTGCTAGTCCCTGGGATGACACCGGGGAGCTGTTTTTT. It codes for CSASPWDDTGELFF.

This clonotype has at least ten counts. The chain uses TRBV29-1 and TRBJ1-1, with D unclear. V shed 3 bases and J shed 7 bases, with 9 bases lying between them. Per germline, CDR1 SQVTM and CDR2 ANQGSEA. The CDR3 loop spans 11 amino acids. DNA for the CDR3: TGCAGCGTTGAGCCCGGGGTTGAAGCTTTCTTT. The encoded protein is CSVEPGVEAFF.

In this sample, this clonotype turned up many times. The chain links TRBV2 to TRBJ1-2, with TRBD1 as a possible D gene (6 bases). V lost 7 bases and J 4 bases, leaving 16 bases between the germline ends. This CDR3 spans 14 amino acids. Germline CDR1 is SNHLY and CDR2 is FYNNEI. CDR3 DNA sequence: TGTGCCAGCACCCCGGTCGAACAGGGCTATGGCTACACCTTC. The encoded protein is CASTPVEQGYGYTF.

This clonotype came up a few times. The CDR3 region is CASSQDVDRMNTEAFF. CDR3 DNA sequence: TGTGCCAGCAGCCAAGACGTGGACAGGATGAACACTGAAGCTTTCTTT. The chain is built from TRBV3-1 and TRBJ1-1; TRBD1 matches at 7 bases. Germline assignment: CDR1 LGHDT and CDR2 YNNKEL (reference sequence). The junction had 4 bases not matched to a gene; V was cut back by 0 bases and J by 0 bases. The CDR3 runs 16 residues. Variable domain in full (rest from reference TRBV3-1 and TRBJ1-1): DTAVSQTPKYLVTQMGNDKSIKCEQNLGHDTMYWYKQDSKKFLKIMFSYNNKELIINETVPNRFSPKSPDKAHLNLHINSLELGDSAVYFCASSQDVDRMNTEAFFGQGTRLTVV.

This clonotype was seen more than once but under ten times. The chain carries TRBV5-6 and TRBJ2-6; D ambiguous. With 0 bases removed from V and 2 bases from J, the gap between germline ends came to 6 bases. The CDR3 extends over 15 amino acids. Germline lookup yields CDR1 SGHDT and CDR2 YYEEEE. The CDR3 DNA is TGTGCCAGCAGCTTGGGAAAACCTGGGGCCAACGTCCTGACTTTC. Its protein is CASSLGKPGANVLTF.

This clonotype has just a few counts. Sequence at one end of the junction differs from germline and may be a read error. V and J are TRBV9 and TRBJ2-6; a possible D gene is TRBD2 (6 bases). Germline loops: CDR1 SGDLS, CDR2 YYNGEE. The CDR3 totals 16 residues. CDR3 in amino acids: CASSQEEGSGANVLTF. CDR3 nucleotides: TGCGCCAGCAGCCAAGAGGAGGGCTCTGGGGCCAACGTCCTGACTTTC.

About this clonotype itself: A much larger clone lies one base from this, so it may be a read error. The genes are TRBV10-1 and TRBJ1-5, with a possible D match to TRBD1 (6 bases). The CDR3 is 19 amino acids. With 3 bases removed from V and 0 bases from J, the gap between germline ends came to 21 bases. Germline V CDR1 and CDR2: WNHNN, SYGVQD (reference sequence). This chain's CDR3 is CASSDPRTAQTYSNQPQHF. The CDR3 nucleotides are TGCGCCAGCAGTGACCCCCGGACAGCCCAAACCTATAGCAATCAGCCCCAGCATTTT.

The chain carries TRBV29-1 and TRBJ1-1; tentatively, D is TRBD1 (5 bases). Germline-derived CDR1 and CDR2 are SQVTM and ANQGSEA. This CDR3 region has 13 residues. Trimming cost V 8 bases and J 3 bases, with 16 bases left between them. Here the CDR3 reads CSTWDGRDTEAFF. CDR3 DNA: TGCAGCACCTGGGACGGGCGGGACACTGAAGCTTTCTTT.